This TCR beta chain was sequenced in a study of cytomegalovirus exposure and HLA in healthy donors. This clone was picked up a small number of times. Primers included in the PCR were 60 Vbeta and 13 Jbeta primers. Data came from immunoSEQ multiplex PCR; TCRdb stores just in-frame clones and leaves some out. Of roughly 100,000 clones listed, under 80% are singletons. Germline V gives CDR1 ENHRY, CDR2 SYGVKD. CDR3 length: 16 residues. V lost 2 bases and J lost 0, with 11 bases in between. The gene calls are TRBV10-3 and TRBJ1-5, with D possibly being TRBD1 (5 bases). Sequencing used PBMCs. The receptor comes from a woman aged 40 to 50 in good health and CMV-seropositive. The CDR3, as DNA: TGTGCCATCAGTGAGCGCGGGGGGGGTAGCAATCAGCCCCAGCATTTT. Translation gives CAISERGGGSNQPQHF.